The rows below give T cell receptor beta chains drawn from one sample of a study of blood T cell repertoires in COVID-19. The assay was immunoSEQ multiplex PCR, and TCRdb's table has in-frame clones only and misses some. The sample contains more than 75,000 clones, roughly 85% of which appear only once. The specimen was peripheral blood. All receptors come from a man younger than 45 with acute or convalescent COVID-19. Each CDR3 is given with its conserved first and last residue. A D gene is named only where the DNA matches it firmly. For some rows the clone size is stated as once, few or many, or as a class when expanded; others skip it.

abundance: NA; j_gene: TRBJ2-3; d_gene: TRBD1; v_gene: TRBV28; CDR3nt: TGTGCCAGCAGTTTATGGATCGGACAGGAGGGCACAGATACGCAGTATTTT; CDR3aa: CASSLWIGQEGTDTQYF
abundance: NA; j_gene: TRBJ2-1; d_gene: TRBD2; v_gene: TRBV3-1/TRBV3-2; CDR3nt: TGTGCCAGCAGGGGGACTAGCGGGACGACTGAGCAGTTCTTC; CDR3aa: CASRGTSGTTEQFF
abundance: once; j_gene: TRBJ2-5; d_gene: TRBD1; v_gene: TRBV5-1; CDR3nt: TGCGCCAGCAGCTTTTCCCAGGGGGAAGAGACCCAGTACTTC; CDR3aa: CASSFSQGEETQYF
abundance: NA; j_gene: TRBJ2-3; d_gene: TRBD1; v_gene: TRBV5-6; CDR3nt: TGTGCCAGCAGCTTGTTCGGTGGGACAGGGGGTAAAGATACGCAGTATTTT; CDR3aa: CASSLFGGTGGKDTQYF
abundance: NA; j_gene: TRBJ2-5; d_gene: NA; v_gene: TRBV24-1; CDR3nt: TGTGCCACCAGCTCGACAGGCTCGGAGACCCAGTACTTC; CDR3aa: CATSSTGSETQYF
abundance: few; j_gene: TRBJ2-1; d_gene: TRBD2; v_gene: TRBV6-2/TRBV6-3; CDR3nt: TGTGCCAGCAGCGATCCGGGACTAGCGGTGTTCTTC; CDR3aa: CASSDPGLAVFF
abundance: NA; j_gene: TRBJ1-3; d_gene: NA; v_gene: TRBV30; CDR3nt: TGTGCCTGGAGTCGGCGGGAGGGCTCTGGAAACACCATATATTTT; CDR3aa: CAWSRREGSGNTIYF
abundance: NA; j_gene: TRBJ2-5; d_gene: TRBD1; v_gene: TRBV18; CDR3nt: TGTGCCAGCTCACCAGGGACAGGGGGCCAAGAGACCCAGTACTTC; CDR3aa: CASSPGTGGQETQYF
abundance: NA; j_gene: TRBJ2-7; d_gene: TRBD2; v_gene: TRBV18; CDR3nt: TGTGCCAGCTCACCACCGGGACTAGCGGGAGGAGGCGAGCAGTACTTC; CDR3aa: CASSPPGLAGGGEQYF
abundance: NA; j_gene: TRBJ1-1; d_gene: NA; v_gene: TRBV6-5; CDR3nt: TGTGCCAGCAGTTACCAGGGGGAAGCTTTCTTT; CDR3aa: CASSYQGEAFF
abundance: once; j_gene: TRBJ1-5; d_gene: NA; v_gene: TRBV27; CDR3nt: TGTGCCAGCAGTTTAGGTGGGCCCGGTCAGCCCCAGCATTTT; CDR3aa: CASSLGGPGQPQHF
abundance: few; j_gene: TRBJ1-2; d_gene: NA; v_gene: TRBV7-2; CDR3nt: TGTGCCAGCAGCTTGACAAGAAACTATGGCTACACCTTC; CDR3aa: CASSLTRNYGYTF
abundance: NA; j_gene: TRBJ1-1; d_gene: NA; v_gene: TRBV19; CDR3nt: TGTGCCAGTAGTCCAACAGAGTTTGAAGCTTTCTTT; CDR3aa: CASSPTEFEAFF
abundance: NA; j_gene: TRBJ2-7; d_gene: NA; v_gene: TRBV28; CDR3nt: TGTGCCAGCAGTTTATATGGCGGGTACGAGCAGTACTTC; CDR3aa: CASSLYGGYEQYF
abundance: NA; j_gene: TRBJ2-7; d_gene: TRBD2; v_gene: TRBV5-1; CDR3nt: TGCGCCAGCAGCTTGACTAGCGGGTCCTACGAGCAGTACTTC; CDR3aa: CASSLTSGSYEQYF
abundance: NA; j_gene: TRBJ2-1; d_gene: TRBD1; v_gene: TRBV24-1; CDR3nt: TGTGCCACCAGTCCGGGGACAGGGGAGCAGTTCTTC; CDR3aa: CATSPGTGEQFF
abundance: once; j_gene: TRBJ2-3; d_gene: NA; v_gene: TRBV12-2; CDR3nt: TGTGCAAGTCGCTTATCCGGGAGTCAAGATACGCAGTATTTT; CDR3aa: CASRLSGSQDTQYF
abundance: NA; j_gene: TRBJ1-1; d_gene: TRBD1; v_gene: TRBV4-1; CDR3nt: TGCGCCAGCAGCCTCGGACAGGGCCTAATGAACACTGAAGCTTTCTTT; CDR3aa: CASSLGQGLMNTEAFF
abundance: NA; j_gene: TRBJ2-2; d_gene: TRBD2; v_gene: TRBV7-2; CDR3nt: TGTGCCAGCATCGCTAGGCGACTAGCGGGAGGTTCTGGGGAGCTGTTTTTT; CDR3aa: CASIARRLAGGSGELFF
abundance: NA; j_gene: TRBJ2-1; d_gene: NA; v_gene: TRBV7-2; CDR3nt: TGTGCCAGCAGCCCGCAAGCCAGGGGCAGGGATGAGCAGTTCTTC; CDR3aa: CASSPQARGRDEQFF
abundance: NA; j_gene: TRBJ1-5; d_gene: NA; v_gene: TRBV4-3; CDR3nt: TGCGCCAGCAGCCAAGACGTCACTCGCAATCAGCCCCAGCATTTT; CDR3aa: CASSQDVTRNQPQHF
abundance: NA; j_gene: TRBJ1-2; d_gene: TRBD1; v_gene: TRBV18; CDR3nt: TGTGCCAGCTCACCACCCGACAGGGGCTATGGCTACACCTTC; CDR3aa: CASSPPDRGYGYTF
abundance: NA; j_gene: TRBJ1-1; d_gene: NA; v_gene: TRBV19; CDR3nt: TGTGCCAGTAGTATCCTCCCCACAGGGAACACTGAAGCTTTCTTT; CDR3aa: CASSILPTGNTEAFF
abundance: NA; j_gene: TRBJ2-1; d_gene: NA; v_gene: TRBV6-5; CDR3nt: TGTGCCAGCAGTAACCGGGACTGGATCAATGAGCAGTTCTTC; CDR3aa: CASSNRDWINEQFF
abundance: NA; j_gene: TRBJ1-2; d_gene: TRBD1; v_gene: TRBV12-3/TRBV12-4; CDR3nt: TGTGCCAGCAGACGGACAGGCTCCTATGGCTACACCTTC; CDR3aa: CASRRTGSYGYTF
abundance: NA; j_gene: TRBJ2-7; d_gene: TRBD2; v_gene: TRBV7-8; CDR3nt: TGTGCCAGCAGCTTAGATCTAGCGGGAGGGTACGAGCAGTACTTC; CDR3aa: CASSLDLAGGYEQYF
abundance: NA; j_gene: TRBJ1-6; d_gene: NA; v_gene: TRBV9; CDR3nt: TGTGCCAGCAGCGGGCGGGGGCACTCCTATAATTCACCCCTCCACTTT; CDR3aa: CASSGRGHSYNSPLHF
abundance: NA; j_gene: TRBJ2-5; d_gene: TRBD2; v_gene: TRBV30; CDR3nt: TGTGCCTGGAGTGGGGAGGGAGCCGAAGAGACCCAGTACTTC; CDR3aa: CAWSGEGAEETQYF
abundance: NA; j_gene: TRBJ1-6; d_gene: NA; v_gene: TRBV7-8; CDR3nt: TGTGCCAGCAGCTTAGAGCATAATTCACCCCTCCACTTT; CDR3aa: CASSLEHNSPLHF
abundance: once; j_gene: TRBJ2-5; d_gene: TRBD2; v_gene: TRBV7-2; CDR3nt: TGTGCCAGCAGCCTAGACCCGGGGGGGATGGAGACCCAGTACTTC; CDR3aa: CASSLDPGGMETQYF
abundance: once; j_gene: TRBJ2-5; d_gene: TRBD2; v_gene: TRBV20-1; CDR3nt: TGCACCCCCGGGGGGGGAGAGACCCAGTACTTC; CDR3aa: CTPGGGETQYF
abundance: NA; j_gene: TRBJ2-4; d_gene: NA; v_gene: TRBV9; CDR3nt: TGTGCCAGCAGCGTAGAATCTAGTGGTGACATTCAGTACTTC; CDR3aa: CASSVESSGDIQYF
abundance: NA; j_gene: TRBJ2-7; d_gene: TRBD1; v_gene: TRBV30; CDR3nt: TGTGCCTGGGCTGGCGGGACAGGGGGTTACGAGCAGTACTTC; CDR3aa: CAWAGGTGGYEQYF
abundance: NA; j_gene: TRBJ1-6; d_gene: TRBD1; v_gene: TRBV28; CDR3nt: TGTGCCACCCGGGACAGTGGTCCAAGATCCTATAATTCACCCCTCCACTTT; CDR3aa: CATRDSGPRSYNSPLHF
abundance: NA; j_gene: TRBJ1-4; d_gene: NA; v_gene: TRBV19; CDR3nt: TGTGCCAGTAGTATCTCCGAGGAGGAAAAACTGTTTTTT; CDR3aa: CASSISEEEKLFF
abundance: NA; j_gene: TRBJ2-2; d_gene: TRBD2; v_gene: TRBV18; CDR3nt: TGTGCCAGCTCACCACCGGGACTAGCGGGACGCAAAGGGGAGCTGTTTTTT; CDR3aa: CASSPPGLAGRKGELFF
abundance: NA; j_gene: TRBJ2-2; d_gene: NA; v_gene: TRBV27; CDR3nt: TGTGCCAGCAGTTTATTATCCAGGGGTGACACCGGGGAGCTGTTTTTT; CDR3aa: CASSLLSRGDTGELFF
abundance: once; j_gene: TRBJ2-7; d_gene: NA; v_gene: TRBV4-1; CDR3nt: TGCGCCAGCAGCCAAGAAGACAGATTCTACGAGCAGTACTTC; CDR3aa: CASSQEDRFYEQYF
abundance: NA; j_gene: TRBJ2-7; d_gene: TRBD1; v_gene: TRBV5-1; CDR3nt: TGCGCCAGCAGCCTCCGGACAGGGGCGTCCTACGAGCAGTACTTC; CDR3aa: CASSLRTGASYEQYF
abundance: NA; j_gene: TRBJ1-5; d_gene: NA; v_gene: TRBV28; CDR3nt: TGTGCCAGTTCCCCAGCCAGCGGTTATAGCAATCAGCCCCAGCATTTT; CDR3aa: CASSPASGYSNQPQHF